The T cell receptor (beta chain) described here comes from a study of shared clonotypes between healthy human individuals. Looking at the study overall: CD4 naive cells filled three plates per donor, CD4 memory three, CD8 naive two and CD8 memory one. The study's findings and limits: An anticipated effect of sequencing depth on clonotype sharing among donors was recognized.

The table came from immunoSEQ multiplex PCR; TCRdb's copy has only in-frame clones and leaves some out. The sample yields around 980,000 clones, approximately 78% seen once. Of note for this clone: The antigen is not known.

Between the trimmed V and J ends, which lost 4 bases and 2 bases, there was a span of 10 bases. Germline CDR1 and CDR2: SGHRS and YFSETQ. The CDR3 spans 13 residues. The clonotype comes from a man aged 18 to 29 in good health. Some clones in this sample may be carry-over from other donors' samples. J is TRBJ2-7 and V is TRBV5-1, with a possible D match to TRBD1 (5 bases). The sample was memory CD4+ T cells from PBMCs. The sample's subset: CD45RA-negative fraction. The CDR3 region has the DNA TGCGCCAGCAGCCCGGTGGGGCCCTACGAGCAGTACTTC. Its protein is CASSPVGPYEQYF.